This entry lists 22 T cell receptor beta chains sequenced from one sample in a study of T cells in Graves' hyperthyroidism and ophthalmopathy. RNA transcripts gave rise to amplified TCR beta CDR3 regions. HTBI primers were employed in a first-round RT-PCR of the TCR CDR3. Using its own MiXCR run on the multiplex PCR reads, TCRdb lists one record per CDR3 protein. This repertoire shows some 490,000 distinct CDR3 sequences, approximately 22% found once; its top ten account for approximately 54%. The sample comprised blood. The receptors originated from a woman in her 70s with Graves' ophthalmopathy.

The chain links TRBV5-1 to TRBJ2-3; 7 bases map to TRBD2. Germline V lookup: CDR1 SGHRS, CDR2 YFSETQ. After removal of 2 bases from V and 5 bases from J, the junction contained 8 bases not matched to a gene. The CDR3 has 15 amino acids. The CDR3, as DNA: TGCGCCAGCAGCTTTGGTGGGTCTAGCGGAGATACGCAGTATTTT. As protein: CASSFGGSSGDTQYF.

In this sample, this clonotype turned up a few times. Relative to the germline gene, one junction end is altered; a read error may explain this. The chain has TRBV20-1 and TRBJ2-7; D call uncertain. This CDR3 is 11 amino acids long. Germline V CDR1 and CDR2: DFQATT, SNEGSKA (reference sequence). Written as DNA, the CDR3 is TGCAGTGCTAGGAGCAGTTCTGGGCAGAACTTC. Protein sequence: CSARSSSGQNF.

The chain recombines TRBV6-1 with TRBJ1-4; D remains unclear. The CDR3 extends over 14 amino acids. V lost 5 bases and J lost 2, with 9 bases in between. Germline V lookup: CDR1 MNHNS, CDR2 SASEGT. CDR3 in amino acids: CASSPTVTNEKLFF. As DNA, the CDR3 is TGTGCCAGCAGTCCCACGGTCACTAATGAAAAACTGTTTTTT.

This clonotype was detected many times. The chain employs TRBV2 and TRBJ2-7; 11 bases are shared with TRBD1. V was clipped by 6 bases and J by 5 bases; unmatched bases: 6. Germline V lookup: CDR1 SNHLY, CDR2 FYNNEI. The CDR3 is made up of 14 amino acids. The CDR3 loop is CASRWDRGLDEQYF. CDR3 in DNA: TGTGCCAGCAGGTGGGACAGGGGGTTGGACGAGCAGTACTTC. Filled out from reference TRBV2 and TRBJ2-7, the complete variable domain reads EPEVTQTPSHQVTQMGQEVILRCVPISNHLYFYWYRQILGQKVEFLVSFYNNEISEKSEIFDDQFSVERPDGSNFTLKIRSTKLEDSAMYFCASRWDRGLDEQYFGPGTRLTVT.

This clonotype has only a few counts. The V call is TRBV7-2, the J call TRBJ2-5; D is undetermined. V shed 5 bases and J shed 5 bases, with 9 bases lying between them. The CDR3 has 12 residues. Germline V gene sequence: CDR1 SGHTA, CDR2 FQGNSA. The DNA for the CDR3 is TGTGCCAGCAGCCGTAGTGCGGAGACCCAGTACTTC. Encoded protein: CASSRSAETQYF.

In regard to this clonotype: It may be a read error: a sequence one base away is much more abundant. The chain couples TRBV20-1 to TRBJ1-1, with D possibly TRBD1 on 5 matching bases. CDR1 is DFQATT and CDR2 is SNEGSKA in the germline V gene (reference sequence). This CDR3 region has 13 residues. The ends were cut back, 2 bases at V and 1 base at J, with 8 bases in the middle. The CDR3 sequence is CSARRQQNTEAFF. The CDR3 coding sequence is TGCAGTGCTAGACGACAGCAGAACACTGAAGCTTTCTTT.

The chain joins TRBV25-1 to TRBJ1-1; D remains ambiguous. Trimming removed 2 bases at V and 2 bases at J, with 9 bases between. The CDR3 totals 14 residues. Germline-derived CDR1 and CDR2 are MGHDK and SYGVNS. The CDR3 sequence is CASSEHGGNTEAFF. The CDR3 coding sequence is TGTGCCAGCAGTGAACATGGCGGTAACACTGAAGCTTTCTTT.

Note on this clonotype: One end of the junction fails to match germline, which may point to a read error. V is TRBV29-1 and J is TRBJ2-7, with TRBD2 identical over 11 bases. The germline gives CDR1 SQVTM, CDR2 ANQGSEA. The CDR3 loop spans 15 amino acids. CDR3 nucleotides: TGCAGCGTCGAAGGGCTAGCGGGAGGATCCTACGAGCAGTACTTC. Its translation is CSVEGLAGGSYEQYF.

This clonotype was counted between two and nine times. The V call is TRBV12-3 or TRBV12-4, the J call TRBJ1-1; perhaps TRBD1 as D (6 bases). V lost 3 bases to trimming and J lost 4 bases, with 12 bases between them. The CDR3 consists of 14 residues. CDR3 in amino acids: CASSFVDSGTEAFF. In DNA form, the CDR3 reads TGTGCCAGCAGTTTCGTGGACAGCGGCACTGAAGCTTTCTTT.

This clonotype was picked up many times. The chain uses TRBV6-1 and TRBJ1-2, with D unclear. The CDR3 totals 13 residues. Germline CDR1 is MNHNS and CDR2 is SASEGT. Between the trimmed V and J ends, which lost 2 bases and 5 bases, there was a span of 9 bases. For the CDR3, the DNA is TGTGCCAGCAGTGAACGGACGGGGTATGGCTACACCTTC. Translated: CASSERTGYGYTF.

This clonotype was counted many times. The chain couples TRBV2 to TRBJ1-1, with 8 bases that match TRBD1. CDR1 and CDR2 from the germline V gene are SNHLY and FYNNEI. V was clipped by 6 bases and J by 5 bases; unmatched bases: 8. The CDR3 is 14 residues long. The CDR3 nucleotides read TGTGCCAGCAGAGCTAGACAGGGGAGGACTGAAGCTTTCTTT. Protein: CASRARQGRTEAFF.

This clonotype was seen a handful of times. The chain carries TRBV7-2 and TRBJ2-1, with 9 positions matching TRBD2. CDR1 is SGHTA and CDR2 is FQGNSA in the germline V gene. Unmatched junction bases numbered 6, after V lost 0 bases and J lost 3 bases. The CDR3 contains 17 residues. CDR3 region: CASSLATGTSNYNEQFF. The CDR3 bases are TGTGCCAGCAGCTTAGCGACCGGGACTAGCAACTACAATGAGCAGTTCTTC.

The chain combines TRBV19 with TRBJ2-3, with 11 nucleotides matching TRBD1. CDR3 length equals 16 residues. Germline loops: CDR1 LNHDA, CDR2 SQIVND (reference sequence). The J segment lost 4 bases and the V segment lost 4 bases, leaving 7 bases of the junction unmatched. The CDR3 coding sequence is TGTGCCAGTAGTAGAACCGGGACAGGGGGAGCAGATACGCAGTATTTT. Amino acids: CASSRTGTGGADTQYF.

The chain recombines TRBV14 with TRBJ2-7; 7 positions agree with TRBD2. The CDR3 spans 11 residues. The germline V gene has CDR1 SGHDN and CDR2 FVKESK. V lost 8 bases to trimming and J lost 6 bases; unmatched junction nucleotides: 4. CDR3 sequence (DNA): TGTGCCAGCGGTGCGGGAGTCGAGCAGTACTTC. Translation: CASGAGVEQYF.

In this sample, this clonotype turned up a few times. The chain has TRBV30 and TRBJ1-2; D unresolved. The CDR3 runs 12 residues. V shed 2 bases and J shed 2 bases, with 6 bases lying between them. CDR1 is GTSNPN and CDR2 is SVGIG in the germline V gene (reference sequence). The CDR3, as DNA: TGTGCCTGGAGTTTCGGGAACTATGGCTACACCTTC. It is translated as CAWSFGNYGYTF.

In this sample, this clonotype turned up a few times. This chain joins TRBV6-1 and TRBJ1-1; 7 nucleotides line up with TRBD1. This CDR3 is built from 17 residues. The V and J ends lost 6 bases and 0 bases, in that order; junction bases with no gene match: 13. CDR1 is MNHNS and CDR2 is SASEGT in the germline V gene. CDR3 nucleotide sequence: TGTGCCAGCAGAGACCCGACAGGGACGTTTGTGAACACTGAAGCTTTCTTT. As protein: CASRDPTGTFVNTEAFF.

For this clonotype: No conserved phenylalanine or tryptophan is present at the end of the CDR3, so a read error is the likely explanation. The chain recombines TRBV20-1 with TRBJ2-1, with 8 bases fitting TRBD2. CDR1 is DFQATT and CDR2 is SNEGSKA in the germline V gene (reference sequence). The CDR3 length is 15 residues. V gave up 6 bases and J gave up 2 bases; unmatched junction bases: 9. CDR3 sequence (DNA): TGCAGTGCCCCTGCGGGCGGGAGGACCTACAATGAGCAGTTCCTC. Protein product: CSAPAGGRTYNEQFL.

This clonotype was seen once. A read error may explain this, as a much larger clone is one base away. The CDR3 reads CASSFDRGNSPPHF. Here the CDR3 DNA reads TGTGCCAGCAGCTTTGACAGGGGAAATTCACCCCCCCACTTT. The rearrangement joins TRBV7-2 to TRBJ1-6, with 8 bases aligning to TRBD1. There are 14 residues in the CDR3. The V gene's germline CDR1 is SGHTA and CDR2 FQGNSA.

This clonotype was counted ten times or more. CDR3 residues: CASSQGATGNEQFF. DNA of the CDR3: TGTGCCAGCAGCCAAGGAGCCACCGGGAATGAGCAGTTCTTC. The rearrangement joins TRBV4-2 to TRBJ2-1, with D unclear. Germline-derived CDR1 and CDR2 are LGHNA and YNFKEQ. Trimming removed 1 base at V and 7 bases at J, with 11 bases between. The CDR3 covers 14 residues.

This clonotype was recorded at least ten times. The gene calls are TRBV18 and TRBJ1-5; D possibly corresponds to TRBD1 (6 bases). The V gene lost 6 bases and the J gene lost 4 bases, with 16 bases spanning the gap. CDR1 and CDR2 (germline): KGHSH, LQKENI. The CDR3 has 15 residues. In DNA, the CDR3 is TGTGCCAGCTCCATGGGGGCAGGCATAAATCAGCCCCAGCATTTT. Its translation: CASSMGAGINQPQHF.

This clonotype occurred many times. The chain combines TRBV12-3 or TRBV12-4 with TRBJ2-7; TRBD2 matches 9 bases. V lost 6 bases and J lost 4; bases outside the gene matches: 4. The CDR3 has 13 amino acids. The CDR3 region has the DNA TGTGCCAGCAGGGGAGGACTAGCGTACGAGCAGTACTTC. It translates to CASRGGLAYEQYF.

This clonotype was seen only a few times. The CDR3: CASRTARADTQYF. The CDR3 DNA reads as TGTGCCAGTAGAACCGCTAGGGCAGATACGCAGTATTTT. The chain recombines TRBV19 with TRBJ2-3; D is ambiguous. Trimming left V 6 bases short and J 4 bases short, with 11 bases between. The germline V gene has CDR1 LNHDA and CDR2 SQIVND (reference sequence). There are 13 residues in the CDR3.